One sample yielded the 22 T cell receptor beta chains listed below, sequenced in a study of T cells in Graves' hyperthyroidism and ophthalmopathy. The CDR3 regions of TCR beta were amplified from RNA transcripts. First-round RT-PCR with HTBI primers amplified the TCR CDR3 region. MiXCR, applied by TCRdb to the multiplex PCR reads, yields one record per CDR3 protein. The sample includes hundreds of thousands of distinct CDR3 sequences, approximately 14% of them seen just once. Sequences were obtained from blood. The receptors here all came from a woman aged 40 to 49 with Graves' ophthalmopathy.

This clonotype occurred many times. The chain joins TRBV29-1 to TRBJ2-7; 12 nucleotides line up with TRBD2. The CDR3 covers 14 residues. Germline loops: CDR1 SQVTM, CDR2 ANQGSEA. V was pared by 6 bases and J by 1 base, with 4 bases of the junction left unmatched. CDR3 nucleotides: TGCAGCGTGGACGGACTAGCGGGGTCCTACGAGCAGTACTTC. Protein: CSVDGLAGSYEQYF.

This clonotype has a handful of counts. V is TRBV5-1 and J is TRBJ2-6; D is unclear. V was clipped by 2 bases and J by 2 bases, with 8 bases between them. Germline V gene data show CDR1 as SGHRS and CDR2 as YFSETQ. The CDR3 sequence is 15 residues long. Here the CDR3 DNA reads TGCGCCAGCAGCTTCCCGCCCGCTGGGGCCAACGTCCTGACTTTC. Translated, it gives CASSFPPAGANVLTF.

This clonotype was seen ten or more times. CDR3: CASSDGTSGRSYEQYF. The CDR3 DNA sequence: TGTGCCAGCAGTGACGGGACTAGCGGGCGCTCCTACGAGCAGTACTTC. The chain has TRBV6-4 and TRBJ2-7; 12 bases match TRBD2. Trimming took 2 bases from V and 0 from J; bases not matched to a gene: 2. Germline V gene data show CDR1 as MRHNA and CDR2 as SNTAGT. The CDR3 length is 16 residues.

At least ten counts were recorded for this clonotype. The rearrangement joins TRBV10-3 to TRBJ1-2; the D gene is possibly TRBD1 (5 bases). The CDR3 totals 13 residues. In germline, CDR1 is ENHRY, CDR2 SYGVKD. The germline V and J ends were trimmed by 4 bases and 4 bases, with 10 bases remaining between them. CDR3 sequence reads: CAISAAGIYGYTF. CDR3 coding DNA: TGTGCCATCAGTGCGGCAGGGATCTATGGCTACACCTTC.

This clonotype was detected many times. The V gene is TRBV2, the J gene TRBJ1-1; TRBD1 agrees at 7 bases. Losses at the gene ends were 1 base for V and 3 bases for J; bases not matched to a gene: 2. This CDR3 spans 14 amino acids. The germline gives CDR1 SNHLY, CDR2 FYNNEI. The CDR3 is CASSEGQGYTEAFF. The CDR3 nucleotides are TGTGCCAGCAGTGAAGGACAGGGATACACTGAAGCTTTCTTT.

About this clonotype: A read error may explain this, as a much larger clone is one base away. The V and J genes are TRBV6-5 and TRBJ2-7, with D tentatively TRBD1 (8 bases). CDR1 and CDR2 from the germline V gene are MNHEY and SVGAGI. The CDR3 length is 14 residues. V was trimmed by 2 bases and J by 5 bases, leaving 13 bases between them. The CDR3 here is CASSYNRGGHEQYF. The CDR3 nucleotides are TGTGCCAGCAGTTACAACAGGGGGGGCCACGAGCAGTACTTC.

This clonotype was detected many times. Here the CDR3 reads CASSMVTYAGGYTF. CDR3 DNA sequence: TGTGCCAGTAGTATGGTGACCTATGCTGGGGGCTACACCTTC. This rearrangement joins TRBV19 to TRBJ1-2, with unresolved D. Germline V gene lookup returns CDR1 LNHDA and CDR2 SQIVND (reference sequence). Trimming removed 3 bases at V and 8 bases at J, with 16 bases between. The CDR3 has 14 residues.

This clonotype has ten or more counts. V is TRBV6-1 and J is TRBJ1-5, with a weak D call TRBD1 (5 bases). The CDR3 sequence is 15 residues long. V lost 0 bases, J lost 9 bases, and 15 bases lay in between. From germline, CDR1 is MNHNS and CDR2 SASEGT. The CDR3 bases are TGTGCCAGCAGTGAAGCCGGGGGAGTCGTAGGGCCCCAGCATTTT. This codes for CASSEAGGVVGPQHF.

This clonotype was observed many times. The rearrangement links TRBV7-2 to TRBJ2-7; D perhaps matches TRBD1 (6 bases). The CDR3 spans 12 residues. The V gene lost 4 bases and the J gene lost 7 bases, with 11 bases spanning the gap. Germline assignment: CDR1 SGHTA and CDR2 FQGNSA. CDR3 in DNA: TGTGCCAGCAGCTACCCGGGGACAGAGCAGTACTTC. Its translation is CASSYPGTEQYF.

A note on this clonotype: Relative to the germline gene, one junction end is altered; a read error may explain this. The CDR3 DNA reads as TGTGACAGCAGCTATGGGGGTCAGCCCCAGCATTTT. Its translation: CDSSYGGQPQHF. The V call is TRBV13, the J call TRBJ1-5, with D perhaps TRBD1 (5 bases). This CDR3 is 12 amino acids long. From germline, CDR1 is PRHDT and CDR2 FYEKMQ (reference sequence).

This clonotype showed up many times. The chain joins TRBV12-3 or TRBV12-4 to TRBJ2-2, with 7 bases identical to TRBD2. J gave up 3 bases and V 3 bases, and 4 bases lay outside the gene matches. This CDR3 is 15 amino acids long. In DNA form, the CDR3 reads TGTGCCAGCAGTTTCGGCGGGAGTGACACCGGGGAGCTGTTTTTT. Translated, it gives CASSFGGSDTGELFF.

This clonotype came up many times. The chain recombines TRBV12-3 or TRBV12-4 with TRBJ1-1, with D possibly TRBD1 on 5 matching bases. V was clipped by 3 bases and J by 9 bases, with 14 bases between them. The CDR3 extends over 13 amino acids. The CDR3 DNA reads TGTGCCAGCAGTTTTGGCCAGGGCGCGAAAGCTTTCTTT. This translates into CASSFGQGAKAFF.

This clonotype has a count of ten or more. This chain links TRBV28 with TRBJ1-2, with 7 bases identical to TRBD1. Germline V gene lookup returns CDR1 MDHEN and CDR2 SYDVKM. The CDR3 contains 12 residues. V trimming: 10 bases; J trimming: 8 bases; junction bases outside the gene matches: 10. CDR3 nucleotide sequence: TGTGCCACTACAGACAGGGATCACGGCTACACCTTC. It is translated as CATTDRDHGYTF.

This clonotype was observed at least ten times. The rearrangement links TRBV6-5 to TRBJ1-2; no definite D call. The CDR3 is 15 amino acids. Germline CDR1 MNHEY, CDR2 SVGAGI. Trimming took 2 bases from V and 4 from J, leaving 14 bases between them. CDR3 loop: CASSYVAGWGYGYTF. The CDR3 nucleotides read TGTGCCAGCAGTTACGTGGCAGGCTGGGGCTATGGCTACACCTTC.

Turning to this clonotype: One junction end disagrees with the germline gene, perhaps due to a read error. The chain is built from TRBV10-2 and TRBJ2-5; a possible D gene is TRBD2 (6 bases). Germline CDR1 reads WSHSY; CDR2 reads SAAADI. The CDR3 length is 13 residues. The CDR3 DNA reads TGCACCAGCAGTTCTGCCGGGAGAGAGACCCAGTACTTC. Its protein is CTSSSAGRETQYF.

This clonotype has a count of ten or more. The chain carries TRBV6-1 and TRBJ2-7; unclear D gene. Per germline, CDR1 MNHNS and CDR2 SASEGT. CDR3 length: 13 residues. The V end was cut by 8 bases, the J end by 2 bases, with 13 bases between. CDR3 residues: CASLRTAPYEQYF. DNA for the CDR3: TGTGCCAGCCTTAGGACGGCGCCCTACGAGCAGTACTTC.

The chain recombines TRBV6-2 or TRBV6-3 with TRBJ2-3; possibly TRBD1 or TRBD2 for D (5 bases each). Trimming removed 4 bases at V and 0 bases at J, with 17 bases between. This CDR3 has 17 residues. Germline lookup yields CDR1 MNHEY and CDR2 SVGEGT. CDR3 in amino acids: CASSFQGAGSSTDTQYF. The DNA for the CDR3 is TGTGCCAGCAGTTTCCAGGGAGCAGGGAGTAGCACAGATACGCAGTATTTT.

The chain is built from TRBV27 and TRBJ1-2; weak D call: TRBD1 (5 bases). Germline CDR1 MNHEY, CDR2 SMNVEV (reference sequence). CDR3 length equals 14 residues. The germline V and J ends were trimmed by 2 bases and 3 bases, with 10 bases remaining between them. The CDR3 DNA reads as TGTGCCAGCAGTTTAAGAGGGGCCCACTATGGCTACACCTTC. This codes for CASSLRGAHYGYTF.

At least ten counts were recorded for this clonotype. J is TRBJ1-5 and V is TRBV6-1, with 7 bases fitting TRBD1. Germline V gives CDR1 MNHNS, CDR2 SASEGT. This CDR3 is built from 13 residues. The trim removed 10 bases at V and 3 bases at J, leaving 6 bases unmatched. The DNA of the CDR3 is TGTGCCACTGGGGACAGTCCCAATCAGCCCCAGCATTTT. This encodes CATGDSPNQPQHF.

Many counts were recorded for this clonotype. V is TRBV6-5 and J is TRBJ2-7, with a possible D match to TRBD2 (5 bases). Per germline, CDR1 MNHEY and CDR2 SVGAGI. V was shortened by 0 bases and J by 3 bases, with 12 bases between the two germline ends. The CDR3 covers 15 residues. The DNA for the CDR3 is TGTGCCAGCAGTTACTCCGGGGATGGATTCTACGAGCAGTACTTC. It is translated as CASSYSGDGFYEQYF.

J is TRBJ1-1 and V is TRBV7-9; maybe TRBD1 (5 bases). There are 15 residues in the CDR3. The V gene lost 8 bases and the J gene lost 0 bases, with 16 bases spanning the gap. Germline V gene lookup returns CDR1 SEHNR and CDR2 FQNEAQ (reference sequence). The CDR3: CASQYGGSLNTEAFF. The DNA of the CDR3 is TGTGCCAGCCAGTATGGGGGATCCTTGAACACTGAAGCTTTCTTT.

Ten or more counts support this clonotype. The chain uses TRBV28 and TRBJ2-5, with 10 bases that match TRBD1. The germline V gene has CDR1 MDHEN and CDR2 SYDVKM. V was pared by 3 bases and J by 0 bases, with 13 bases of the junction left unmatched. There are 19 residues in the CDR3. The CDR3 loop is CASSFDRGLDNSYQETQYF. The CDR3 coding sequence is TGTGCCAGCAGTTTTGACAGGGGGCTCGACAATTCGTACCAAGAGACCCAGTACTTC. Complete variable domain (other parts from reference TRBV28 and TRBJ2-5): DVKVTQSSRYLVKRTGEKVFLECVQDMDHENMFWYRQDPGLGLRLIYFSYDVKMKEKGDIPEGYSVSREKKERFSLILESASTNQTSMYLCASSFDRGLDNSYQETQYFGPGTRLLVL.